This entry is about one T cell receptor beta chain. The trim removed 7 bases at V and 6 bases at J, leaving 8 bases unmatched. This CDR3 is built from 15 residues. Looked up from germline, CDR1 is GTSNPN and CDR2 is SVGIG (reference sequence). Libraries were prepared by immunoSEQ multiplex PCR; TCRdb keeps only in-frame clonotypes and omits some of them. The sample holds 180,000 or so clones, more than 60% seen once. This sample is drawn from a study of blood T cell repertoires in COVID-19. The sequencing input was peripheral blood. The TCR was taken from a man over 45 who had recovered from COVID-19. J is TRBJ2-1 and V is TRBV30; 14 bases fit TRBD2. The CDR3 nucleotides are TGTGCCTTTAAGGCTGGGACTAGCGGGGGCAATGAGCAGTTCTTC. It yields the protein CAFKAGTSGGNEQFF.